This T cell receptor (beta chain) was observed in a study of shared clonotypes between healthy human individuals. Findings and limits, study-wide: Though the depth was large, rarefaction showed that sorted-subset sequencing was incomplete. Several donors shared approximately 5% of their naive CD4 clonotypes.

On this clone: What it binds is unknown.

The assay was run at deep level. Clones were sequenced by immunoSEQ multiplex PCR, and TCRdb holds only the in-frame ones, with some missing. This sample has a few million clones; just under 95% occur once, and the top ten carry approximately 1.6%. The germline CDR1 and CDR2 sequences are SGDLS and YYNGEE. V was trimmed by 4 bases and J by 4 bases, leaving 15 bases between them. CDR3 length: 14 residues. The naive CD8 subset, CD45RO-negative cells positively selected for CCR7, excluded terminally differentiated effector memory CD45RA+ cells. Donors comprised healthy HIV-negative adults lacking recent acute infections or vaccinations.

The chain links TRBV9 to TRBJ2-7; D is ambiguous. The TCR originated in a man in his late teens or twenties in good health. Some clones in this sample may be carry-over from other donors' samples. The sequenced material came from naive CD8+ T cells from PBMCs. CDR3 bases: TGTGCCAGCAGCCCGAGGCGGTCCCCATACGAGCAGTACTTC. Its translation: CASSPRRSPYEQYF.